This T cell receptor beta chain was retrieved from a study of blood T cell repertoires in COVID-19. This clone has a handful of counts. Here immunoSEQ multiplex PCR was the method, and the copy in TCRdb shows in-frame clones only, minus some. The sample records about 280,000 clones, nearly 90% being singletons. V was clipped by 4 bases and J by 3 bases; unmatched bases: 8. Germline V gene lookup returns CDR1 MNHEY and CDR2 SMNVEV (reference sequence). There are 15 residues in the CDR3. Material: peripheral blood. The J gene is TRBJ2-7, the V gene TRBV27; TRBD1 agrees at 8 bases. The sequence was collected from a man younger than 30 with active or convalescent COVID-19. The CDR3 nucleotides are TGTGCCAGCAGTTCCACAGGGGGAGTAAGCTACGAGCAGTACTTC. Its protein product is CASSSTGGVSYEQYF.